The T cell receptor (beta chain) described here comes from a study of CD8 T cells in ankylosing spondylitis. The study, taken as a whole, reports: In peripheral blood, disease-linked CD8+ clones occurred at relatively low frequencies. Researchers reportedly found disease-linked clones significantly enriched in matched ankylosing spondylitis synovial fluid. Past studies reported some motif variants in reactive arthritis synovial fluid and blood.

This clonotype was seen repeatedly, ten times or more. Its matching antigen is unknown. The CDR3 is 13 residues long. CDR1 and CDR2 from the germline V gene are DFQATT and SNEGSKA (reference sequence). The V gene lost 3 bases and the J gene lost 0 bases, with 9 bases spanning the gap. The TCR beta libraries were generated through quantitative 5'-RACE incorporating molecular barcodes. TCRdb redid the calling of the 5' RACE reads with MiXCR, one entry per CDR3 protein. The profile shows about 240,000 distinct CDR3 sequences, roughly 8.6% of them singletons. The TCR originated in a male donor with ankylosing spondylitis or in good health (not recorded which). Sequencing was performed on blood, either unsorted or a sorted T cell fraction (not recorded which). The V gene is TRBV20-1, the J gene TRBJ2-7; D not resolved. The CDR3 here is CSARNPSSYEQYF. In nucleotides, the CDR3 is TGCAGTGCTAGGAATCCGAGCTCCTACGAGCAGTACTTC.